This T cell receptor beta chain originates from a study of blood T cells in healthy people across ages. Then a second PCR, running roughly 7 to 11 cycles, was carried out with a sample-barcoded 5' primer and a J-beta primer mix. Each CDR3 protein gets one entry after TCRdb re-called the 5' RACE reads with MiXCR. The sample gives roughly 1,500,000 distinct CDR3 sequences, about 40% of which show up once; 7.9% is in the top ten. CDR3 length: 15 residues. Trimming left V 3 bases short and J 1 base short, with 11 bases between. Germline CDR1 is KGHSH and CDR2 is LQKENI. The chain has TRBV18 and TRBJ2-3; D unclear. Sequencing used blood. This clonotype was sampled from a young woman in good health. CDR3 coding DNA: TGTGCCAGCTCACCTCAGACTCCAGGCACAGATACGCAGTATTTT. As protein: CASSPQTPGTDTQYF.